This T cell receptor beta chain was observed in a study of blood T cells in healthy people across ages. Points from the study as a whole: Diversity was higher, and naive CD4+ cells more numerous, in long-lived donors than in aged donors.

Combining a sample-barcoded 5' primer with a J-beta primer mix, a second PCR ran for about 6 to 11 cycles. Each of the samples gave a minimum of 2.5 million paired-end reads that contained CDR3. A single record per CDR3 protein comes from TCRdb applying MiXCR to the 5' RACE reads. The sample lists under 950,000 distinct CDR3 sequences, roughly 20% occurring once. Drawing of peripheral blood yielded about 10 milliliters from each donor. This clonotype was detected only a few times. Its antigen is not identified. The germline V gene encodes CDR1 DFQATT and CDR2 SNEGSKA (reference sequence). The ends were cut back, 5 bases at V and 8 bases at J, with 6 bases in the middle. The CDR3 length is 9 residues.

Sequenced input: blood. The clonotype originates from a man in his 70s in good health. This chain uses TRBV20-1 with TRBJ1-2; no clear D gene. The CDR3 coding sequence is TGCAGTGCTCCACCGGGCTACACCTTC. Protein product: CSAPPGYTF.